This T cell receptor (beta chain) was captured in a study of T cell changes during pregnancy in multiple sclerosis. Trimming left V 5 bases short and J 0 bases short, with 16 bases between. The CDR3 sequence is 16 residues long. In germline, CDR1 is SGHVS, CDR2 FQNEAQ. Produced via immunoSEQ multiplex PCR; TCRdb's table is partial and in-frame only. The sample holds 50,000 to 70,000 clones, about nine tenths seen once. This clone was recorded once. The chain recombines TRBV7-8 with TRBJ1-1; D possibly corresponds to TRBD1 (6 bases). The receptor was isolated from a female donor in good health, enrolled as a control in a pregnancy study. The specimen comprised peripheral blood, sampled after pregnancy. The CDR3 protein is CASSPHRTALNTEAFF. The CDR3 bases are TGTGCCAGCAGCCCGCACCGGACAGCTTTGAACACTGAAGCTTTCTTT. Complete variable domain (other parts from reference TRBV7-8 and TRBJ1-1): GAGVSQSPRYKVAKRGQDVALRCDPISGHVSLFWYQQALGQGPEFLTYFQNEAQLDKSGLPSDRFFAERPEGSVSTLKIQRTQQEDSAVYLCASSPHRTALNTEAFFGQGTRLTVV.